This TCR beta chain derives from a study of post-analysis software for immune sequencing data. Study-wide background: Courses of disease covered relapsing-remitting, secondary progressive and progressive-relapsing multiple sclerosis. Study-level findings and limits: People with multiple sclerosis had a significantly lower normalized Chao1 diversity than controls did. Roughly 5 TRBV segments, TRBV5-6, TRBV5-1 and TRBV20-1 among them, were found more frequent in patients than controls.

Unique molecular identifiers tagged the TCR beta cDNA libraries. The yield from about 1 to 10 million T cells was roughly 500,000 cDNA molecules in total. TCRdb re-called the PCR reads through MiXCR, storing one row per CDR3 protein. The repertoire holds around 400,000 distinct CDR3 sequences, approximately 37% seen once, with 6% to 9% in the top ten. V was cut by 5 bases and J by 9 bases, with 12 bases left in between. Germline CDR1 and CDR2: SGHTA and FQGNSA. The CDR3 has 12 residues. This clonotype showed up just a few times. As yet, its antigen is unknown. The chain combines TRBV7-2 with TRBJ2-3; no reliable D call. Sequencing was done on a sample of blood. This TCR was recovered from a girl aged 2-10 years with multiple sclerosis. The CDR3 nucleotides read TGTGCCAGCAGCCTACACGGGTGGACGCAGTATTTT. Encoded protein: CASSLHGWTQYF.